This TCR beta chain was sequenced during a study of T cells in Graves' hyperthyroidism and ophthalmopathy. Looking at the study overall: The initial diagnosis was the point when peripheral blood was collected, ahead of any treatment.

At least ten counts were recorded for this clonotype. Exclusion of patients followed from uncontrolled infection, other autoimmune disease, pregnancy or lactation. The study based diagnoses on clinical symptoms, serum thyroxine and TRAb, thyroid ultrasound and orbital computed tomography. Researchers amplified the TCR beta CDR3 regions from RNA transcripts. HTBI primers drove first-round RT-PCR of the TCR CDR3. A single record per CDR3 protein comes from TCRdb applying MiXCR to the multiplex PCR reads. This table has approximately 380,000 distinct CDR3 sequences, around 18% appearing once. This CDR3 is built from 16 residues. V lost 0 bases, J lost 5 bases, and 3 bases stayed unmatched. Germline V gives CDR1 MNHEY, CDR2 SMNVEV (reference sequence).

The specimen was blood. This receptor was identified in a man between 18 and 35 years old with Graves' ophthalmopathy. The J gene is TRBJ2-3, the V gene TRBV27; TRBD2 agrees at 12 bases. In nucleotides, the CDR3 is TGTGCCAGCAGTTTATCCCTAGCGGGGGGGTTAGATACGCAGTATTTT. It translates to CASSLSLAGGLDTQYF.